This TCR beta chain was retrieved from a study of blood T cell repertoires in COVID-19. Study-wide context: From T cells, B-cell-depleted T cells, or PBMCs came the material, which was cDNA or gDNA.

Participant ages covered roughly 18 to 89 years across about 25 US areas. The junction had 15 bases not matched to a gene; V was cut back by 9 bases and J by 4 bases. CDR3 size: 16 residues. CDR1 is LNHDA and CDR2 is SQIVND in the germline V gene (reference sequence). TCRdb keeps only in-frame clones here, not all; method: immunoSEQ multiplex PCR. This table holds approximately 250,000 clones, approximately 90% found once. This clonotype was obtained from a woman aged 30 to 39 with acute COVID-19. The sequenced material came from PBMCs or T cells enriched from blood (not recorded which). V gene TRBV19 combines with J gene TRBJ2-1; 7 positions match TRBD2. CDR3 region: CASLGRVAGEYNEQFF. The CDR3 DNA sequence: TGTGCCAGCTTGGGGCGGGTGGCGGGAGAGTACAATGAGCAGTTCTTC.